The rows below give T cell receptor beta chains drawn from one sample of a study of blood T cell repertoires in COVID-19. Sequencing was performed with immunoSEQ multiplex PCR; in TCRdb, only in-frame clones are kept and a portion is missing. The data contain 200,000 to 250,000 clones, 80% to 90% of them seen just once; the ten biggest clones take up 5.5% to 6.5%. The sample comprised peripheral blood. These receptors all come from a man aged 55 to 69 with acute or convalescent COVID-19. The CDR3 runs from the conserved cysteine through the conserved F or W. A D gene is named only where the DNA matches it firmly.

j_call v_call d_call cdr3_aa
TRBJ2-1 TRBV5-1 TRBD2 CASSLTSGGTYNEQFF
TRBJ2-7 TRBV18 . CASSPGGHYEQYF
TRBJ1-1 TRBV11-3 . CASSSWAAGTEAFF
TRBJ2-1 TRBV5-1 . CASSLALEDNEQFF
TRBJ2-1 TRBV4-3 TRBD2 CASSQDRSSGSDEQFF
TRBJ2-6 TRBV5-4 TRBD2 CASSPSGGGSGANVLTF
TRBJ2-1 TRBV29-1 TRBD1 CSVTKQGSSYNEQFF
TRBJ1-6 TRBV7-9 TRBD1 CASSEGQANSPLHF
TRBJ2-5 TRBV6-5 TRBD1 CASSYSGTGPGETQYF
TRBJ2-7 TRBV5-6 TRBD1 CASSETGGDSDEQYF
TRBJ1-1 TRBV27 TRBD1 CASRFNRGAGTEAFF
TRBJ1-1 TRBV4-3 TRBD1 CASSQDRQGPTMNTEAFF
TRBJ2-1 TRBV5-4 TRBD2 CASRQSIAGSYNEQFF
TRBJ1-4 TRBV13 . CASSLFRGVANEKLFF
TRBJ1-1 TRBV6-2/TRBV6-3 . CASSKLGFGQTNTEAFF
TRBJ1-1 TRBV7-2 TRBD1 CASRIPGTGTEAFF
TRBJ2-3 TRBV7-2 . CASSSPTGSTDTQYF
TRBJ1-1 TRBV12-3/TRBV12-4 . CASSTNRESEAFF
TRBJ1-1 TRBV5-1 . CASSLVGVRSTEAFF
TRBJ1-2 TRBV7-9 . CASSSDSYGYTF
TRBJ1-4 TRBV27 . CASRTRENEKLFF
TRBJ1-1 TRBV6-2/TRBV6-3 . CASSYTVGTEAFF
TRBJ2-3 TRBV18 . CASSPFGSTDTQYF
TRBJ1-1 TRBV5-4 TRBD1 CASSSPDRGGTEAFF
TRBJ2-2 TRBV6-5 TRBD1 CASNRDRGDTGELFF
TRBJ1-6 TRBV30 TRBD1 CAWRLGQGRNSPLHF
TRBJ1-1 TRBV18 . CASSPPGGTSEAFF
TRBJ1-3 TRBV4-2 . CASSHLGGVGNTIYF
TRBJ1-5 TRBV5-1 . CASSLGAGQGGGQPQHF
TRBJ2-7 TRBV2 TRBD2 CASSEGAGTIYEQYF
TRBJ1-2 TRBV9 . CASSGRGGNYGYTF
TRBJ2-1 TRBV7-3 TRBD2 CASSGTSGTYNEQFF
TRBJ2-1 TRBV21-1 . CASSKEGSGRLDEQFF
TRBJ2-7 TRBV19 . CASTRRMQDYEQYF
TRBJ1-4 TRBV5-5 TRBD1 CASSNRQGINEKLFF
TRBJ1-5 TRBV27 . CASSLSPRNNQPQHF
TRBJ1-4 TRBV5-8 TRBD1 CASSKKDRASQLFF
TRBJ1-5 TRBV2 . CASTESGAHSNQPQHF
TRBJ1-4 TRBV19 . CASSIRRGATNEKLFF
TRBJ1-1 TRBV27 TRBD1 CASSTYRDRVLNTEAFF
TRBJ2-2 TRBV7-2 . CASSLARVDTGELFF
TRBJ2-1 TRBV5-5 TRBD2 CASSPTPGTSGSPGEQFF
TRBJ2-7 TRBV27 . CASSLSPLGAAVSYEQYF
TRBJ1-1 TRBV11-2 TRBD1 CASSLGGQVRSTEAFF
TRBJ2-3 TRBV4-3 . CASSQEGREGTDTQYF
TRBJ1-3 TRBV19 . CASQITSGNTIYF
TRBJ2-7 TRBV4-3 . CASSEDSGLLYEQYF
TRBJ2-1 TRBV19 TRBD1 CASSTGQGNYNEQFF
TRBJ2-7 TRBV27 . CRGGYEQYF
TRBJ1-5 TRBV9 . CASSVGDTSGNQPQHF
TRBJ2-7 TRBV5-4 . CASSLRPENYEQYF
TRBJ2-1 TRBV20-1 TRBD2 CSVSGREEQFF
TRBJ1-4 TRBV4-3 TRBD1 CASSQALGQSNEKLFF
TRBJ2-6 TRBV5-4 . CASSRQTSGANVLTF